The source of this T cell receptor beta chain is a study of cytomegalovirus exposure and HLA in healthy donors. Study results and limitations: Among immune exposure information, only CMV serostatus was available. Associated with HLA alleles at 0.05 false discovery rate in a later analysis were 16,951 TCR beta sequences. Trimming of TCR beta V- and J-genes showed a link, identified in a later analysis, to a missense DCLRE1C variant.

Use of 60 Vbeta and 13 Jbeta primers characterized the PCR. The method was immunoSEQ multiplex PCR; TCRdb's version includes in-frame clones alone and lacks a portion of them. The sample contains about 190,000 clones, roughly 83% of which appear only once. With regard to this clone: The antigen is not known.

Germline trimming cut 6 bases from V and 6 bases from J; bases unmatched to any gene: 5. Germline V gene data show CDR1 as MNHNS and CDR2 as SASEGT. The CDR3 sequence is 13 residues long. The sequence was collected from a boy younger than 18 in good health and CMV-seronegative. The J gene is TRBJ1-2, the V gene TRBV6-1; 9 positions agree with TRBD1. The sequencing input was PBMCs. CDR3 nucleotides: TGTGCCAGCAGGGACAGGGGCGCCAATGGCTACACCTTC. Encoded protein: CASRDRGANGYTF.